This is a list of T cell receptor beta chains from one sample in a study of molecular identifiers for immune sequencing clone quantification. Each CDR3 protein gets one entry after TCRdb re-called the PCR reads with MiXCR. The table shows some 650,000 distinct CDR3 sequences, with about 20% occurring only once. Sequenced sample: naive CD8+ T cells from blood, with Jurkat cell RNA spiked in. These receptors originate from a human donor in good health. Some libraries in this study had Jurkat cell RNA spiked in. CDR3s include the opening cysteine and the closing phenylalanine or tryptophan. The order of the fields is clone size, J gene, V gene, D gene, CDR3 DNA, CDR3 protein. The D gene is left open where the match is weak. Clone sizes are given selectively: once, few, many, or a class where the clone is expanded.

>many|TRBJ2-3|TRBV30|.
TGTGCCTGGAGTCCAGGGCGTGGGACAGATACGCAGTATTTT
CAWSPGRGTDTQYF
>many|TRBJ1-4|TRBV5-5|.
TGTGCCAGCAGCCAGCCTTCAGGGTTAAGTGAAAAACTGTTTTTT
CASSQPSGLSEKLFF
>many|TRBJ2-1|TRBV20-1|.
TGCAGTGCTAGAGTCGGGTATGAGCAGTTCTTC
CSARVGYEQFF
>few|TRBJ2-7|TRBV5-6|.
TGTGCCAGCAGCGTATTGGAGGGGCCCTCCTACGAGCAGTACTTC
CASSVLEGPSYEQYF
>many|TRBJ2-7|TRBV3-1|.
TGTGCCAGCAGCCAGCGGTCCTACGAGCAGTACTTC
CASSQRSYEQYF
>.|TRBJ2-7|TRBV11-2|TRBD2
TGTGCCAGCAATCGGGGGGGCGGATTCTACGAGCAGTACTTC
CASNRGGGFYEQYF
>many|TRBJ2-5|TRBV3-1|.
TGTGCCAGCAGCCAAGATTACGCGGATTTTAGACAAGAGACCCAGTACTTC
CASSQDYADFRQETQYF
>many|TRBJ2-2|TRBV30|TRBD1
TGTGCCTGGAGTACGACAGGGTCCGGGGAGCTGTTTTTT
CAWSTTGSGELFF
>many|TRBJ2-7|TRBV30|.
TGTGCCTGGAGTGTAGGGGCCGGGGAGGAGTACTTC
CAWSVGAGEEYF
>many|TRBJ1-4|TRBV5-5|.
TGTGCCAGCAGCTCCGATAAACTACAGGGCGACGAAAAACTGTTTTTT
CASSSDKLQGDEKLFF
>many|TRBJ1-6|TRBV2|.
TGTGCCAGACGGGATTTGGGCGAAAATTCACCCCTCCACTTT
CARRDLGENSPLHF
>.|TRBJ1-6|TRBV6-1|.
TGTGCCAGCAGCGGGGTCCTACAGGGCTCCCATAATTCACCCCTCCACTTT
CASSGVLQGSHNSPLHF
>few|TRBJ2-1|TRBV7-8|TRBD2
TGTGCCAGCAGCTTGCGGGGTGGCGGGGGGGCCAATGAGCAGTTCTTC
CASSLRGGGGANEQFF
>many|TRBJ2-6|TRBV5-6|TRBD1
TGTGCCAGCAGCTTGATAGTTGGGGGCAGGGGGCATGGTGGGGCCAACGTCCTGACTTTC
CASSLIVGGRGHGGANVLTF
>many|TRBJ1-4|TRBV9|.
TGTGCCAGCAGCCGCCAGGGCGCCGAGGGGGAAAAACTGTTTTTT
CASSRQGAEGEKLFF
>.|TRBJ2-5|TRBV7-8|TRBD2
TGTGCCAGCAGCCTCATGAGCCTAGCGGGGGCGTACCAAGAGACCCAGTACTTC
CASSLMSLAGAYQETQYF
>.|TRBJ2-2|TRBV11-2|.
TGTGCCAGCAGCTGGACCCCCGGGACCATTGCCTCCGGGGAGCTGTTTTTT
CASSWTPGTIASGELFF
>few|TRBJ1-1|TRBV12-3/TRBV12-4|.
TGTGCCAGCAGGAGCGCAGGTGCAAGGACTGAAGCTTTCTTT
CASRSAGARTEAFF
>few|TRBJ2-7|TRBV19|.
TGTGCCACTAAAGGAGGGACAGCCTACGAGCAGTACTTC
CATKGGTAYEQYF
>.|TRBJ1-2|TRBV12-3/TRBV12-4|.
TGTGCCAGCAGCCCGACAGGTGGTAACTATGGCTACACCTTC
CASSPTGGNYGYTF
>many|TRBJ2-5|TRBV15|.
TGTGCCACCAGCAGAGAACAGAGGGGACAAGAGACCCAGTACTTC
CATSREQRGQETQYF
>many|TRBJ2-7|TRBV7-2|TRBD1
TGTGCCAGCAGCTCGGGGGACAGGCCCTACGAGCAGTACTTC
CASSSGDRPYEQYF
>.|TRBJ2-6|TRBV13|TRBD1
TGTGCCAGCAGCCCGAAGGACAGGGTGTATATGGGGGCCAACGTCCTGGCTTTC
CASSPKDRVYMGANVLAF
>many|TRBJ1-1|TRBV11-2|.
TGTGCCAGCAGCACACCTGTACAGGTGGCTTTCTTT
CASSTPVQVAFF
>many|TRBJ1-1|TRBV19|.
TGTGCCAGCTGGGAGACTGAAGCTTTCTTT
CASWETEAFF
>many|TRBJ2-5|TRBV7-2|.
TGTGCCAGCAGCCCAATGTTAGGGACACCTGTGTTGGAGACCCAGTACTTC
CASSPMLGTPVLETQYF
>many|TRBJ2-3|TRBV4-1|TRBD1
TGCGCCAGCAGCCCCTTGGGACAGGGGAAAGCAGATACGCAGTATTTT
CASSPLGQGKADTQYF
>.|TRBJ2-3|TRBV4-3|.
TGCGCCAGCAGCCAAGATTTGTGGGCACCAGGTCTCGGTACGCAGTATTTT
CASSQDLWAPGLGTQYF
>many|TRBJ1-6|TRBV14|.
TGTGCCAGCAGCCACGTAACAGGGTTTAATTCACCCCTCCACTTT
CASSHVTGFNSPLHF
>many|TRBJ2-7|TRBV7-9|.
TGTGCCAGCAGCCCGGTCGGAGTTGCCTACGAGCAGTACTTC
CASSPVGVAYEQYF
>.|TRBJ2-1|TRBV6-6|TRBD2
TGTGCCAGCAGTCAACTAGCGGGGGTGAGGGATGAGCAGTTCTTC
CASSQLAGVRDEQFF
>.|TRBJ2-7|TRBV5-1|.
TGCGCCAGCAGCTTGGTTTCAGGGATGGGATACGAGCAGTACTTC
CASSLVSGMGYEQYF
>few|TRBJ2-1|TRBV4-3|.
TGCGCCAGCAGCCAAGACTTCTCGCGGGGATACAATGAGCAGTTCTTC
CASSQDFSRGYNEQFF
>many|TRBJ2-7|TRBV28|TRBD1
TGTGCCAGCAGTAACCGAGGGGGCGGACTCTCCTACGAGCAGTACTTC
CASSNRGGGLSYEQYF
>.|TRBJ2-7|TRBV11-2|.
TGTGCCAGCAGCCCCACAACGGGGCAAGCCTCCTACGAGCAGTACTTC
CASSPTTGQASYEQYF
>.|TRBJ1-6|TRBV12-3/TRBV12-4|.
TGTGCCAGCAGTACCGGGGGAGCCAATTCACCCCTCCACTTT
CASSTGGANSPLHF
>many|TRBJ2-7|TRBV6-2/TRBV6-3|.
TGTGCCAGCAGTTACTCGAAAGACTACGAGCAGTACTTC
CASSYSKDYEQYF
>many|TRBJ1-5|TRBV19|TRBD1
TGTGCCAGTATTTTTACCTACCCGGACAGGGACAATCAGCCCCAGCATTTT
CASIFTYPDRDNQPQHF
>many|TRBJ2-2|TRBV24-1|TRBD1
TGTGCCACCGGAACAGGGGGCACCGGGGAGCTGTTTTTT
CATGTGGTGELFF
>many|TRBJ1-1|TRBV19|TRBD1
TGTGCCACCCGGACAGGGGGAACTGAAGCTTTCTTT
CATRTGGTEAFF
>many|TRBJ2-5|TRBV12-5|.
TGTGCTAGTGGTACCACTCCTAGCGTGGATGAGACCCAGTACTTC
CASGTTPSVDETQYF
>many|TRBJ1-2|TRBV6-6|TRBD1
TGTGCCAGCAGTTACTCGATACCCAATCAGGGGGTTGAGTATGGCTACACCTTC
CASSYSIPNQGVEYGYTF
>many|TRBJ1-6|TRBV10-2|.
TGCGCCAGCAGTGAGTCGGGACCCATCGGCGTCGCCTATAATTCACCCCTCCACTTT
CASSESGPIGVAYNSPLHF
>few|TRBJ2-3|TRBV27|TRBD1
TGTGCCAGCAGTTTCTTGGGACAGGGCACAGATACGCAGTATTTT
CASSFLGQGTDTQYF
>many|TRBJ2-5|TRBV6-5|TRBD2
TGTGCCAGCAGCCTAGCTAGCGGGAGGGCCTGGGAGACCCAGTACTTC
CASSLASGRAWETQYF
>many|TRBJ2-5|TRBV29-1|.
TGCAGCGTTGAACGAGAGACCCAGTACTTC
CSVERETQYF
>.|TRBJ2-5|TRBV12-3/TRBV12-4|.
TGTGCCAGCACCAGGGTGTGGCCGAGAGAGACCCAGTACTTC
CASTRVWPRETQYF
>many|TRBJ1-1|TRBV4-1|.
TGCGCCAGCTGTAGATCGACGGCTATGAACACTGAAGCTTTCTTT
CASCRSTAMNTEAFF
>.|TRBJ2-2|TRBV6-5|TRBD2
TGTGCCAGCAGTTACTCGCGTAGCGGGAGGAAGGACGGGGAGCTGTTTTTT
CASSYSRSGRKDGELFF
>few|TRBJ2-5|TRBV7-6|.
TGTGCCATACTACAATTGGGGGAGGAGACCCAGTACTTC
CAILQLGEETQYF
>.|TRBJ2-7|TRBV5-6|TRBD2
TGTGCCAGCAGCTTGGAGCTAGCGGGGGGGCTCGAGCAGTACTTC
CASSLELAGGLEQYF
>few|TRBJ2-7|TRBV27|TRBD1
TGTGCCAGCAGTACGCGACAGGGGATACACGAGCAGTACTTC
CASSTRQGIHEQYF
>few|TRBJ1-2|TRBV3-1|TRBD1
TGTGCCAGCAGCCAAACAGGGGAAGAGGGCTACACCTTC
CASSQTGEEGYTF
>.|TRBJ2-1|TRBV30|.
TGTGCCTGGAGTGTAAGTCTCTACAATGAGCAGTTCTTC
CAWSVSLYNEQFF
>many|TRBJ1-3|TRBV21-1|.
TGTGCCAGCACCAGGTCGGCAGGCGAACAACCCTCTGGAAACACCATATATTTT
CASTRSAGEQPSGNTIYF
>few|TRBJ2-7|TRBV19|.
TGTGCCAGTAGTACCCCAACGGGGATACCCTACGAGCAGTACTTC
CASSTPTGIPYEQYF
>.|TRBJ2-5|TRBV9|.
TGTGCCAGCAGCGTAGACGTAGAGCAAGAGACCCAGTACTTC
CASSVDVEQETQYF